A single T cell receptor (beta chain) is shown here with its context. Its antigen is undetermined. PCR was performed a second time for 7 to 11 cycles using a sample-barcoded 5' primer and a J-beta primer mix. With 12 random nucleotides, a template-switch adaptor tagged each individual cDNA molecule. TCRdb itself ran the 5' RACE reads through MiXCR, one entry per CDR3 protein. This sample has about 830,000 distinct CDR3 sequences, with 62% found just once. This sample stems from a study of blood T cells in healthy people across ages. In the study overall: About one barcoded beta molecule per two T cells was the capture yield of template switching. Findings and limits, study-wide: Per million T cells, TCR beta diversity dropped roughly linearly as age increased.

V was trimmed by 0 bases and J by 2 bases, leaving 17 bases between them. The germline V gene encodes CDR1 LGHNA and CDR2 YSLEER. There are 17 residues in the CDR3. V gene TRBV4-3 combines with J gene TRBJ2-7; D might be TRBD1 or TRBD2, each matching 5 bases. This sequence originates from a young man in good health. The sequenced material came from blood. CDR3 residues: CASSQEDLGTATYEQYF. CDR3 bases: TGCGCCAGCAGCCAAGAAGACCTCGGGACGGCCACCTACGAGCAGTACTTC.